The 9 T cell receptor beta chains in this list originate from one sample, sequenced in a study of brain T cells in children with intractable seizures. Sample time point: blood from clinic visit 5 months post-surgery; TSC patient then seizure free. Clones were sequenced by immunoSEQ multiplex PCR, and TCRdb holds only the in-frame ones, with some missing. The sample records about 340,000 clones, over 90% being singletons. The specimen was peripheral blood, collected less than 6 months after surgery. Receptor source: a boy under two years old with tuberous sclerosis and intractable seizures.

The CDR3 loop is CASSIPGGKGYEQYF. As DNA, the CDR3 is TGTGCCAGCAGTATACCAGGGGGTAAGGGGTACGAGCAGTACTTC. This chain uses TRBV7-2 with TRBJ2-7, with 7 positions matching TRBD1. The CDR3 spans 15 residues. Trimming took 6 bases from V and 4 from J; bases not matched to a gene: 12. CDR1 is SGHTA, CDR2 FQGNSA, per germline. Filled out from reference TRBV7-2 and TRBJ2-7, the complete variable domain reads GAGVSQSPSNKVTEKGKDVELRCDPISGHTALYWYRQSLGQGLEFLIYFQGNSAPDKSGLPSDRFSAERTGGSVSTLTIQRTQQEDSAVYLCASSIPGGKGYEQYFGPGTRLTVT.

The rearrangement uses TRBV5-4 and TRBJ1-4; D gene unclear. V lost 4 bases to trimming and J lost 1 base, with 14 bases between them. Germline CDR1 SGHNT, CDR2 YYREEE (reference sequence). The CDR3 totals 16 residues. The CDR3 DNA follows: TGTGCCAGCAGCCCTGGACCGACTGAAACTAATGAAAAACTGTTTTTT. Translated: CASSPGPTETNEKLFF.

The V and J genes are TRBV15 and TRBJ2-5, with 12 positions matching TRBD1. Germline CDR1 is LNHNV and CDR2 is YYDKDF (reference sequence). The V and J ends lost 3 bases and 9 bases, in that order; junction bases with no gene match: 17. The CDR3 totals 18 residues. CDR3 loop: CATSRGDRGPPRKSAQYF. For the CDR3, the DNA is TGTGCCACCAGCAGGGGGGACAGGGGGCCTCCGCGGAAGTCGGCCCAGTACTTC.

The chain uses TRBV5-8 and TRBJ2-5; 15 positions agree with TRBD2. V trimming: 4 bases; J trimming: 4 bases; junction bases outside the gene matches: 5. Germline V gene data show CDR1 as SGHTS and CDR2 as YDEGEE. CDR3 size: 16 residues. As DNA, the CDR3 is TGTGCCAGCAGCCCCGGACTAGCGGGAGGGCCAGAGACCCAGTACTTC. Its protein is CASSPGLAGGPETQYF.

This sequence joins TRBV12-3 or TRBV12-4 and TRBJ2-7, with 9 bases fitting TRBD1. V lost 4 bases to trimming and J lost 6 bases; unmatched junction nucleotides: 4. The CDR3 consists of 13 residues. In nucleotides, the CDR3 is TGTGCCAGCAGTTCGGGACAGGGTCGCGAGCAGTACTTC. Its translation: CASSSGQGREQYF.

With regard to this clone: Distinct nucleotide sequences in the sample also encode this CDR3. V and J are TRBV20-1 and TRBJ1-3, with D possibly being TRBD1 (5 bases). V shed 3 bases and J shed 7 bases, with 7 bases lying between them. Germline V gene sequence: CDR1 DFQATT, CDR2 SNEGSKA (reference sequence). The CDR3 covers 11 residues. CDR3 nucleotide sequence: TGCAGTGCTAGCGGGGGGAACACCATATATTTT. Residues: CSASGGNTIYF.

V usage is TRBV20-1 and J usage is TRBJ1-3; D not resolved. Between the trimmed V and J ends, which lost 3 bases and 0 bases, there was a span of 21 bases. The CDR3 runs to 18 residues. Germline CDR1 is DFQATT and CDR2 is SNEGSKA (reference sequence). CDR3 bases: TGCAGTGCTAGTTTCTCCTTTCCCGACGAGAGCTCTGGAAACACCATATATTTT. Translation gives CSASFSFPDESSGNTIYF.

The chain links TRBV5-1 to TRBJ2-2; D possibly uses TRBD1 or TRBD2 (7 bases each). The germline V and J ends were trimmed by 9 bases and 4 bases, with 22 bases remaining between them. Germline V gene sequence: CDR1 SGHRS, CDR2 YFSETQ. The CDR3 runs to 16 residues. The CDR3 DNA sequence: TGCGCCACCAGGGTGGTCGCAGGGGGGGCCACCGGGGAGCTGTTTTTT. It yields the protein CATRVVAGGATGELFF. The complete variable domain, with remaining parts taken from reference TRBV5-1 and TRBJ2-2, reads KAGVTQTPRYLIKTRGQQVTLSCSPISGHRSVSWYQQTPGQGLQFLFEYFSETQRNKGNFPGRFSGRQFSNSRSEMNVSTLELGDSALYLCATRVVAGGATGELFFGEGSRLTVL.

The chain joins TRBV7-8 to TRBJ2-7; tentative D call: TRBD2 (6 bases). The length of the CDR3 is 17 residues. The V end was cut by 5 bases, the J end by 2 bases, with 22 bases between. CDR1 and CDR2 from the germline V gene are SGHVS and FQNEAQ. The CDR3 here is CASSRDAGRALAYEQYF. The CDR3 region has the DNA TGTGCCAGCAGCCGAGATGCGGGACGAGCGTTAGCCTACGAGCAGTACTTC.